The 9 T cell receptor beta chains below come from one sample, sequenced in a study of T cells expressing NK-cell markers. TCRdb reworked the 5' RACE reads into one entry per CDR3 protein, no DNA. The record lists about 460,000 distinct CDR3 sequences, of which the ten most abundant hold under 1.5%. Sequencing was carried out using blood T cells: a sorted CD56 or NKG2C T cell subset, CD4+ or CD8+ T cells, or bulk PBMC T cells (not recorded which). The receptors derive from a woman aged 50 to 60 in good health.

The genes are TRBV2 and TRBJ1-1; the TCRdb D gene call, TRBD1, has no DNA to confirm it. Germline V gene lookup returns CDR1 SNHLY and CDR2 FYNNEI. This CDR3 comprises 14 residues. The CDR3 sequence is CASTMGGWSTEAFF.

The rearrangement links TRBV20-1 to TRBJ2-3; TCRdb's D call, TRBD1, is unchecked because there is no DNA. Germline loops: CDR1 DFQATT, CDR2 SNEGSKA (reference sequence). This CDR3 spans 14 amino acids. The CDR3 is CSANRDRGPDTQYF.

The chain couples TRBV5-8 to TRBJ2-3; TCRdb calls TRBD2, which cannot be checked without DNA. Per the germline V gene, CDR1 is SGHTS and CDR2 is YDEGEE. The CDR3 runs to 15 residues. The chain's CDR3 is CASSLGGANTDTQYF.

The chain carries TRBV25-1 and TRBJ2-2; the TCRdb call, TRBD1, lacks DNA for checking. Germline CDR1 is MGHDK and CDR2 is SYGVNS. The CDR3 totals 18 residues. The CDR3 sequence: CASSEYAGGHTNTGELFF.

The chain combines TRBV20-1 with TRBJ1-6. The germline V gene encodes CDR1 DFQATT and CDR2 SNEGSKA (reference sequence). The CDR3 has 15 residues. The CDR3 sequence: CSAKHSRGVHSPLHF.

The chain has TRBV4-1 and TRBJ1-3. CDR1 and CDR2 (germline): MGHRA, YSYEKL. The CDR3 runs 15 residues. This CDR3 is CASSQPRASGNTIYF.

The chain has TRBV12-3 or TRBV12-4 and TRBJ1-1. The CDR3 loop spans 14 amino acids. CDR3 loop: CASLRSGRNTEAFF.

The genes are TRBV5-1 and TRBJ2-5; TCRdb designates TRBD1, a call that cannot be tested without DNA. The CDR3 is 17 residues long. CDR1 and CDR2 from the germline V gene are SGHRS and YFSETQ. CDR3 sequence: CASSLASGTGSQETQYF. The entire variable domain, with the rest obtained from reference TRBV5-1 and TRBJ2-5, is as follows: KAGVTQTPRYLIKTRGQQVTLSCSPISGHRSVSWYQQTPGQGLQFLFEYFSETQRNKGNFPGRFSGRQFSNSRSEMNVSTLELGDSALYLCASSLASGTGSQETQYFGPGTRLLVL.

The rearrangement links TRBV21-1 to TRBJ2-3; TCRdb indicates TRBD1, and absent DNA this call remains unverified. TRBV21-1 is tagged as a pseudogene. CDR3 length: 16 amino acids. The chain's CDR3 is CASSLSRDSNTDTQYF.